This T cell receptor (beta chain) derives from a study of cytomegalovirus exposure and HLA in healthy donors. Findings and limits, study-wide: Several of the most significant clusters appeared linked to common viral pathogens, based on a later analysis. V- and J-gene trimming in TCR beta was tied to a missense DCLRE1C variant by an analysis performed later. Reports indicated that the classifier achieved high specificity and sensitivity in diagnosing cytomegalovirus status.

PCR involved 60 Vbeta and 13 Jbeta primers. Sequencing used immunoSEQ multiplex PCR; TCRdb keeps in-frame clones, though not all of them. Found here are about 150,000 clones, about 72% of them singletons; the top ten hold approximately 1.5%. V gave up 6 bases and J gave up 6 bases, with 11 bases separating them. The CDR3 has 11 residues. Germline lookup yields CDR1 SQVTM and CDR2 ANQGSEA. Concerning this clone itself: Its antigen remains unknown.

V and J are TRBV29-1 and TRBJ1-1; weak D call: TRBD1 (6 bases). This sequence was found in a male donor in good health and CMV-seronegative. Sequenced sample: PBMCs. The CDR3 DNA follows: TGCAGCGTGGGGGCCGGGGCTGAAGCTTTCTTT. Translated: CSVGAGAEAFF.